This T cell receptor beta chain was sequenced in a study of T-cell memory formation after mild COVID-19. Study results and limitations: Most CD4+ clones that shrank were in CM and EM, while CD8+ ones turned up in EMRA. Second-wave clones that peaked on day 37 lacked confirmed SARS-CoV-2 specificity.

Points on this clonotype: Its antigen is undetermined.

A 5'RACE reaction primed in the constant segment made cDNA libraries of TCR alpha and TCR beta, and these carried sample barcodes and UMIs. TCRdb used MiXCR to reprocess the 5' RACE reads, holding one entry per CDR3 protein. Of hundreds of thousands of distinct CDR3 sequences listed, roughly 14% were seen once; the top ten hold under 25%. The clonotype originates from a man aged 18 to 29 who had mild COVID-19 (a few samples of this study predate the infection). Cell type and time point are not known. What was sequenced was PBMCs or a T cell subset sorted from them (not recorded which).

CDR3 sequence reads: CASSLATANYGYTF. For the CDR3, the DNA is TGTGCCAGCAGCTTAGCGACAGCTAACTATGGCTACACCTTC. The J gene is TRBJ1-2, the V gene TRBV7-9, with a weak D call TRBD1 (5 bases). V lost 0 bases and J 0 bases, leaving 5 bases between the germline ends. CDR1 is SEHNR, CDR2 FQNEAQ, per germline (reference sequence). The CDR3 covers 14 residues.